Below are 3 T cell receptor beta chains sequenced from a single sample in a study of shared clonotypes between healthy human individuals. Only in-frame clones appear in the TCRdb table, and some are missing; sequencing was by immunoSEQ multiplex PCR. The sample comprises some 2.3 million clones, approximately 93% of which are singletons, and 0.35% to 0.5% rests with the top ten. The specimen sequenced was naive CD4+ T cells from PBMCs. This sample's subset: CD45RA+ positively selected. These receptors were collected from a man between 18 and 35 years old in good health. Some clones in this sample may be carry-over from other donors' samples.

V gene TRBV2 combines with J gene TRBJ1-3, with a weak D call TRBD1 (6 bases). Per germline, CDR1 SNHLY and CDR2 FYNNEI. With 8 bases removed from V and 5 bases from J, the gap between germline ends came to 13 bases. The CDR3 extends over 13 amino acids. The CDR3, as DNA: TGTGCCAGCCTCGAGGGGGGGAGAAACACCATATATTTT. Translated: CASLEGGRNTIYF. The whole variable domain, filled in from reference TRBV2 and TRBJ1-3, reads EPEVTQTPSHQVTQMGQEVILRCVPISNHLYFYWYRQILGQKVEFLVSFYNNEISEKSEIFDDQFSVERPDGSNFTLKIRSTKLEDSAMYFCASLEGGRNTIYFGEGSWLTVV.

This chain links TRBV6-1 with TRBJ2-2, with 7 bases fitting TRBD1. The germline V gene has CDR1 MNHNS and CDR2 SASEGT. The trim removed 6 bases at V and 7 bases at J, leaving 11 bases unmatched. The CDR3 totals 15 residues. The CDR3 region has the DNA TGTGCCAGCAGGAAACTCGGGACAGAGGACGGGGAGCTGTTTTTT. Translated, it gives CASRKLGTEDGELFF.

There are a few counts of this clone. This sequence joins TRBV6-1 and TRBJ1-5; D is perhaps TRBD1 (6 bases). Trimming took off 5 bases at V and 7 bases at J, with 18 bases between the two ends. CDR1 is MNHNS and CDR2 is SASEGT in the germline V gene. The CDR3 loop spans 15 amino acids. In DNA form, the CDR3 reads TGTGCCAGCAGTCAGACACAGGGACGGGGCCAGCCCCAGCATTTT. It yields the protein CASSQTQGRGQPQHF.